Each of the 20 T cell receptor beta chains below was sequenced from the same sample in a study of T cells in localized non-small cell lung cancer. Clones were sequenced by immunoSEQ multiplex PCR, and TCRdb holds only the in-frame ones, with some missing. The sample lists fewer than 15,000 clones, 28% occurring once. The sample was lung tumor tissue, taken before any cancer treatment. These TCRs come from a female donor over 55 with stage I lung adenocarcinoma.

The chain joins TRBV11-3 to TRBJ2-7, with TRBD1 identical over 8 bases. The CDR3 spans 15 residues. V shed 5 bases, J shed 5 bases, and the junction held 11 bases outside the gene matches. Germline lookup yields CDR1 SGHNT and CDR2 YENEEA. This chain's CDR3 is CASSTMDRARDEQYF. For the CDR3, the DNA is TGTGCCAGCAGCACTATGGACAGGGCGCGAGACGAGCAGTACTTC.

The sample holds a few counts of this clone. The CDR3 bases are TGTGCCTGGAAGTCCCGAACAGGGAGTAGCAGGTATAATGAAAAACTGTTTTTT. Its translation is CAWKSRTGSSRYNEKLFF. The V and J genes are TRBV30 and TRBJ1-4; possibly TRBD1 for D (6 bases). The V end was cut by 4 bases, the J end by 4 bases, with 25 bases between. Germline values: CDR1 GTSNPN, CDR2 SVGIG (reference sequence). The CDR3 is 18 residues long.

By sample share, this clone is medium-sized. The chain uses TRBV6-8 and TRBJ2-1; 7 bases map to TRBD1. Per the germline V gene, CDR1 is MNHGY and CDR2 is SAAAGT. The V gene end was trimmed by 6 bases and the J gene end by 9 bases; junction bases not matched to a gene: 14. The CDR3 runs 15 residues. CDR3 DNA: TGTGCCAGCAGCCCGAACTCCCAACAGGGGAGTGAGCAGTTCTTC. Amino acid sequence: CASSPNSQQGSEQFF.

This clone occurred a few times. The chain employs TRBV6-8 and TRBJ1-4, with D maybe TRBD1 (5 bases). V lost 9 bases, J lost 4 bases, and 15 bases lay in between. The CDR3 has 14 residues. Germline V gene sequence: CDR1 MNHGY, CDR2 SAAAGT. CDR3 sequence (DNA): TGTGCCAGTGGGGCGGGAGGGGTTAATGAAAAACTGTTTTTT. Its protein is CASGAGGVNEKLFF.

This clone came up many times. The V and J genes are TRBV9 and TRBJ2-7; D call uncertain. CDR1 SGDLS and CDR2 YYNGEE come from the germline V gene. This CDR3 contains 14 residues. Trimming pared 5 bases from V and 1 base from J, leaving 13 bases between. CDR3 region: CASSEEAGSYEQYF. CDR3 bases: TGTGCCAGCAGTGAAGAAGCCGGATCCTACGAGCAGTACTTC.

The chain joins TRBV4-1 to TRBJ1-1; D is perhaps TRBD1 (5 bases). Germline CDR1 reads MGHRA; CDR2 reads YSYEKL. This CDR3 contains 13 residues. V lost 5 bases to trimming and J lost 5 bases, with 12 bases between them. This chain's CDR3 is CASSRDLETEAFF. CDR3 DNA: TGCGCCAGCAGCAGGGACCTCGAGACTGAAGCTTTCTTT.

The chain is built from TRBV6-8 and TRBJ2-7; D gene ambiguous. Germline loops: CDR1 MNHGY, CDR2 SAAAGT. V lost 2 bases and J 3 bases, leaving 5 bases between the germline ends. CDR3 length: 12 amino acids. CDR3 residues: CASSYRYYEQYF. Here the CDR3 DNA reads TGTGCCAGCAGTTACAGGTACTACGAGCAGTACTTC.

This clone appeared many times. The rearrangement links TRBV11-3 to TRBJ1-2; a possible D gene is TRBD1 (6 bases). The CDR3 runs to 16 residues. V was shortened by 5 bases and J by 5 bases, with 21 bases between the two germline ends. CDR1 and CDR2 from the germline V gene are SGHNT and YENEEA. The CDR3 loop is CASSPIGGARRYGYTF. For the CDR3, the DNA is TGTGCCAGCAGCCCAATCGGGGGGGCGCGTAGGTATGGCTACACCTTC. The entire variable domain, with the rest obtained from reference TRBV11-3 and TRBJ1-2, is as follows: EAGVVQSPRYKIIEKKQPVAFWCNPISGHNTLYWYLQNLGQGPELLIRYENEEAVDDSQLPKDRFSAERLKGVDSTLKIQPAELGDSAVYLCASSPIGGARRYGYTFGSGTRLTVV.

This clone was observed many times. This rearrangement joins TRBV23-1 to TRBJ1-1; D is possibly TRBD1 (6 bases). TRBV23-1 is reported as an ORF; its role is uncertain. There are 14 residues in the CDR3. Trimming pared 6 bases from V and 0 bases from J, leaving 11 bases between. The CDR3 DNA sequence: TGCGCCAGCAGCAGACAGGTCGTGAACACTGAAGCTTTCTTT. It yields the protein CASSRQVVNTEAFF.

The rearrangement uses TRBV19 and TRBJ1-5; D call uncertain. CDR1 is LNHDA, CDR2 SQIVND, per germline (reference sequence). The CDR3 has 15 residues. V was clipped by 0 bases and J by 9 bases, with 15 bases between them. DNA of the CDR3: TGTGCCAGTAGTATAGATTCAAGCGGTTTGTTGCCCCAGCATTTT. This translates into CASSIDSSGLLPQHF.

The rearrangement links TRBV6-8 to TRBJ1-2; D might be TRBD1 (5 bases). V was trimmed by 0 bases and J by 5 bases, leaving 7 bases between them. Germline V lookup: CDR1 MNHGY, CDR2 SAAAGT. The CDR3 is made up of 13 amino acids. The CDR3 reads CASSYSWGYGYTF. The CDR3 region has the DNA TGTGCCAGCAGTTACTCTTGGGGGTATGGCTACACCTTC.

The rearrangement joins TRBV6-8 to TRBJ1-2, with 7 bases identical to TRBD1. V lost 2 bases and J lost 6; bases outside the gene matches: 9. The germline CDR1 and CDR2 sequences are MNHGY and SAAAGT. This CDR3 is 15 amino acids long. This CDR3 is CASSYTGTVRDGYTF. CDR3 DNA sequence: TGTGCCAGCAGTTACACCGGGACAGTCCGTGATGGCTACACCTTC.

The V call is TRBV11-3, the J call TRBJ2-7; 7 positions agree with TRBD1. V shed 1 base, J shed 3 bases, and the junction held 3 bases outside the gene matches. This CDR3 spans 14 amino acids. Germline V gene data show CDR1 as SGHNT and CDR2 as YENEEA. The CDR3 loop reads CASSLGGTVYEQYF. The CDR3 DNA reads TGTGCCAGCAGCTTAGGGGGGACAGTCTACGAGCAGTACTTC. The full variable domain, in which reference TRBV11-3 and TRBJ2-7 provide the parts outside the CDR3, is EAGVVQSPRYKIIEKKQPVAFWCNPISGHNTLYWYLQNLGQGPELLIRYENEEAVDDSQLPKDRFSAERLKGVDSTLKIQPAELGDSAVYLCASSLGGTVYEQYFGPGTRLTVT.

The V call is TRBV11-3, the J call TRBJ1-1, with TRBD1 matching over 10 bases. The germline gives CDR1 SGHNT, CDR2 YENEEA. The V gene end was trimmed by 4 bases and the J gene end by 11 bases; junction bases not matched to a gene: 10. CDR3 length: 14 amino acids. This chain's CDR3 is CASSSPGQGMWAFF. CDR3 sequence (DNA): TGTGCCAGCAGCTCCCCGGGACAGGGGATGTGGGCTTTCTTT.

This clone is classed as medium-sized (0.01 to 0.1%). The chain has TRBV19 and TRBJ1-4; D gene unclear. Germline CDR1 is LNHDA and CDR2 is SQIVND (reference sequence). Trimming cost V 8 bases and J 7 bases, with 14 bases left between them. CDR3 length: 13 amino acids. The CDR3 DNA follows: TGTGCCAGTCTCCGGGGAGTAGGTGAAAAACTGTTTTTT. Amino acids: CASLRGVGEKLFF.

J is TRBJ1-4 and V is TRBV6-8, with unresolved D. The germline V gene has CDR1 MNHGY and CDR2 SAAAGT. Trimming stripped 7 bases from V and 0 bases from J, with 3 bases between. This CDR3 is built from 12 residues. This CDR3 reads CASKSTNEKLFF. The CDR3 DNA reads TGTGCCAGCAAATCAACTAATGAAAAACTGTTTTTT.

The chain is built from TRBV11-3 and TRBJ1-3; D gene unclear. Trimming took 3 bases from V and 0 from J, leaving 15 bases between them. The CDR3 length is 17 residues. Per germline, CDR1 SGHNT and CDR2 YENEEA. CDR3 in DNA: TGTGCCAGCAGCTTGGACGGTGGGCCCCTCTCTGGAAACACCATATATTTT. Translation: CASSLDGGPLSGNTIYF. The variable domain in full, completed from reference TRBV11-3 and TRBJ1-3, reads EAGVVQSPRYKIIEKKQPVAFWCNPISGHNTLYWYLQNLGQGPELLIRYENEEAVDDSQLPKDRFSAERLKGVDSTLKIQPAELGDSAVYLCASSLDGGPLSGNTIYFGEGSWLTVV.

The chain is built from TRBV6-8 and TRBJ2-2, with no clear D. This CDR3 has 15 residues. Germline V gene lookup returns CDR1 MNHGY and CDR2 SAAAGT. Trimming removed 2 bases from V and 7 bases from J, with 14 bases in between. The CDR3 loop reads CASSYNPLPIGELFF. The DNA for the CDR3 is TGTGCCAGCAGTTACAATCCACTCCCGATCGGGGAGCTGTTTTTT.

The chain links TRBV6-8 to TRBJ1-1; TRBD1 agrees at 8 bases. Germline loops: CDR1 MNHGY, CDR2 SAAAGT. The CDR3 runs to 15 residues. V lost 6 bases and J lost 1; bases outside the gene matches: 7. The CDR3 spells CASRSRGRWNTEAFF. Written as DNA, the CDR3 is TGTGCCAGCAGGAGCAGGGGGCGGTGGAACACTGAAGCTTTCTTT.

The CDR3 DNA reads as TGTGCCAGTAGTATTAGACAGGGGAATCAGCCCCAGCATTTT. It yields the protein CASSIRQGNQPQHF. This chain joins TRBV19 and TRBJ1-5, with TRBD1 matching over 8 bases. The germline V gene encodes CDR1 LNHDA and CDR2 SQIVND (reference sequence). The CDR3 runs 14 residues. V shed 3 bases, J shed 4 bases, and the junction held 2 bases outside the gene matches. Supplemented by reference TRBV19 and TRBJ1-5, the full variable domain reads DGGITQSPKYLFRKEGQNVTLSCEQNLNHDAMYWYRQDPGQGLRLIYYSQIVNDFQKGDIAEGYSVSREKKESFPLTVTSAQKNPTAFYLCASSIRQGNQPQHFGDGTRLSIL.